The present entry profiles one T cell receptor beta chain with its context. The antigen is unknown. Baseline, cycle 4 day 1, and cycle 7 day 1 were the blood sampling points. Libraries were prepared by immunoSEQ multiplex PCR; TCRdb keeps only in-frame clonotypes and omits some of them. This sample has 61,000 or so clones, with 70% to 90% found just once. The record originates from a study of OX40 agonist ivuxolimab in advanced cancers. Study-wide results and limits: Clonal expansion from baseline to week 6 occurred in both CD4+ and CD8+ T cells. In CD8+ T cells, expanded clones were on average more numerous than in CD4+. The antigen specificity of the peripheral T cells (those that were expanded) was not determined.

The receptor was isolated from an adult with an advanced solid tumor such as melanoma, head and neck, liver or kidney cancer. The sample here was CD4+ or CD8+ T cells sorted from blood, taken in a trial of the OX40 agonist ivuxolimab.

The CDR3 DNA reads as TGTGCCAGCAGTTTATTACTCGGCAGGGGGCGTGCTTTCTTT. Its protein is CASSLLLGRGRAFF. The chain carries TRBV27 and TRBJ1-1, with TRBD1 matching over 8 bases. The length of the CDR3 is 14 residues. Germline lookup yields CDR1 MNHEY and CDR2 SMNVEV (reference sequence). V lost 1 base and J lost 11; bases outside the gene matches: 9.